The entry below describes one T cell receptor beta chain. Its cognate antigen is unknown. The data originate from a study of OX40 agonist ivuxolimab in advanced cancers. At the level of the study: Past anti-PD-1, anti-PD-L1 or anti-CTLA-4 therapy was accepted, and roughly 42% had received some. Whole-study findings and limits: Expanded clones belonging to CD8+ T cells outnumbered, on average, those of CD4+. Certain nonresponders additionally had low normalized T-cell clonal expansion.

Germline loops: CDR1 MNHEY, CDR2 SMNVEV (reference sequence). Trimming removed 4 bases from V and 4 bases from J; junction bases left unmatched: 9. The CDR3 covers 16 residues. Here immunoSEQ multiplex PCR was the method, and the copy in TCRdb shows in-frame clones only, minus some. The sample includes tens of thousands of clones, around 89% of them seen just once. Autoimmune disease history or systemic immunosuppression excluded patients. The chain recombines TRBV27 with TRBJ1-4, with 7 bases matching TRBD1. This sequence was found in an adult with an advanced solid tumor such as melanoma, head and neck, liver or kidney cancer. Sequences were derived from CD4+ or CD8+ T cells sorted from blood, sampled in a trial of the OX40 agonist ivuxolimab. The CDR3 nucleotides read TGTGCCAGCAGTTGGGGACCTACAGGGGTTAATGAAAAACTGTTTTTT. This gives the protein CASSWGPTGVNEKLFF.